This T cell receptor (beta chain) was sequenced for a study of T cell repertoires in cytomegalovirus infection. Notes on the study in general: Carriage of CMV together with the relevant HLA was identifiable through cumulative public TCR beta family frequency.

Trimming removed 9 bases at V and 0 bases at J, with 8 bases between. CDR1 is KGHDR and CDR2 is SFDVKD in the germline V gene. The CDR3 extends over 13 amino acids. Worth noting for this clonotype: As yet, its antigen is unknown.

Each CDR3 protein gets one entry after TCRdb re-called the reads with MiXCR. The sample yields 650,000 to 900,000 distinct CDR3 sequences, approximately 30% seen once. Sequencing used cultured CD8+ T cells from PBMCs, obtained from culture after CMV antigen stimulation. V is TRBV24-1 and J is TRBJ2-1; D not certain. This receptor was identified in a human donor in good health (CMV status not recorded). Some clones in this sample may be carry-over from other donors' samples. CDR3: CATAESSYNEQFF. The CDR3 DNA follows: TGTGCCACCGCGGAGAGCTCCTACAATGAGCAGTTCTTC.